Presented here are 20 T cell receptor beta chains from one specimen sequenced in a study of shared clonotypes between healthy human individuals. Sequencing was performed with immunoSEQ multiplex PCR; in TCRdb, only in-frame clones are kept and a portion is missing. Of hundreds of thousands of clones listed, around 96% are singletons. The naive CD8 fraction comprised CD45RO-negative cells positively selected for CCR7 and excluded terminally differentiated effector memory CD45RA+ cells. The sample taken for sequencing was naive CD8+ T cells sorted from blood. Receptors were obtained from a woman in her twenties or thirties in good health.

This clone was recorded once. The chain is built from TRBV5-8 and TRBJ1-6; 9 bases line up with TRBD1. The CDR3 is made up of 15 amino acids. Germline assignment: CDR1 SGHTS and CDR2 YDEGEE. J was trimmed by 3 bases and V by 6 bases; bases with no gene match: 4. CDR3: CASTPTGGYNSPLHF. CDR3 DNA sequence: TGTGCCAGCACCCCGACAGGGGGCTATAATTCACCCCTCCACTTT.

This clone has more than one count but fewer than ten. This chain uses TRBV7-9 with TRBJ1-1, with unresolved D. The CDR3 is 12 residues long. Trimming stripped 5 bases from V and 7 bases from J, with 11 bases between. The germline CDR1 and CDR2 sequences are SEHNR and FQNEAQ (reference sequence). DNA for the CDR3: TGTGCCAGCAGCCCCGGGGTCCTTGAAGCTTTCTTT. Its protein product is CASSPGVLEAFF.

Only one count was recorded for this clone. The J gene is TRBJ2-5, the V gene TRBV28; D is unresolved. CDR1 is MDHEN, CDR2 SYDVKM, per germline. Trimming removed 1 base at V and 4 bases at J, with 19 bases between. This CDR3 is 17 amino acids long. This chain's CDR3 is CASSLSQTGDLRETQYF. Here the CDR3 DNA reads TGTGCCAGCAGTTTATCCCAGACCGGAGACTTACGAGAGACCCAGTACTTC. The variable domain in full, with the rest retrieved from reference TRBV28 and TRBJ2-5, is DVKVTQSSRYLVKRTGEKVFLECVQDMDHENMFWYRQDPGLGLRLIYFSYDVKMKEKGDIPEGYSVSREKKERFSLILESASTNQTSMYLCASSLSQTGDLRETQYFGPGTRLLVL.

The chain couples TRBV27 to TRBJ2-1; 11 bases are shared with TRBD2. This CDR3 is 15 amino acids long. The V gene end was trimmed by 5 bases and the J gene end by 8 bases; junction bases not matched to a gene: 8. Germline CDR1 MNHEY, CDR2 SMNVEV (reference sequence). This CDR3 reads CASSRGTSGVDEQFF. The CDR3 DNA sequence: TGTGCCAGCAGTCGCGGGACTAGCGGCGTGGATGAGCAGTTCTTC.

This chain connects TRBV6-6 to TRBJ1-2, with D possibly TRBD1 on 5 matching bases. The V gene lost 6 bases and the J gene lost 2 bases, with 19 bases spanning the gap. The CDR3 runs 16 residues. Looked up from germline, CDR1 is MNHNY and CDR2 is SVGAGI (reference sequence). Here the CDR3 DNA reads TGTGCCAGCAGCCGTCTTTGGGGGAATGAGAACTATGGCTACACCTTC. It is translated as CASSRLWGNENYGYTF.

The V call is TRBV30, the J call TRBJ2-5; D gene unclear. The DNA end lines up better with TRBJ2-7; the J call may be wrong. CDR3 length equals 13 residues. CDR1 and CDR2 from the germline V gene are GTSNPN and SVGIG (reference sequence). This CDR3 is CAWSVQWEYEQYF. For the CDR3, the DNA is TGTGCCTGGAGTGTACAGTGGGAATACGAGCAGTACTTC.

CDR3 protein: CASSQSSGENREQFF. In nucleotides, the CDR3 is TGTGCCAGCAGCCAGTCTAGCGGCGAAAATAGGGAGCAGTTCTTC. The V gene is TRBV5-6, the J gene TRBJ2-1; 7 bases align to TRBD2. The CDR3 length is 15 residues. V lost 4 bases and J lost 10; bases outside the gene matches: 14. CDR1 is SGHDT and CDR2 is YYEEEE in the germline V gene.

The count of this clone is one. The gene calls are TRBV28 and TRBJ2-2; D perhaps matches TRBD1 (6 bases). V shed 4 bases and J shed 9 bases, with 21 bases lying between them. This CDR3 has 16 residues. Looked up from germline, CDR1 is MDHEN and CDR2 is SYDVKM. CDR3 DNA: TGTGCCAGCAGTTCCCCAATTGAGAACAGGGAAAGGGAGCTGTTTTTT. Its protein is CASSSPIENRERELFF.

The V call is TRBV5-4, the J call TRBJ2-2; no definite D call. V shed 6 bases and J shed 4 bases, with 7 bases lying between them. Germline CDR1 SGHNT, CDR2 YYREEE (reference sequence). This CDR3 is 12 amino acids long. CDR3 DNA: TGTGCCAGCATGATTCCCACCGGGGAGCTGTTTTTT. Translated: CASMIPTGELFF.

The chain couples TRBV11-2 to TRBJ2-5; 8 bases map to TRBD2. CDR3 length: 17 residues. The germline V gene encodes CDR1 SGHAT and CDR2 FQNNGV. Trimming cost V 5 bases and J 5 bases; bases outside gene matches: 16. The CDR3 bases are TGTGCCAGCAGCGTCGGGAGGGAGGGCCTTTCGTGGGAGACCCAGTACTTC. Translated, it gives CASSVGREGLSWETQYF. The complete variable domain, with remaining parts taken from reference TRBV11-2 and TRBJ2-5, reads EAGVAQSPRYKIIEKRQSVAFWCNPISGHATLYWYQQILGQGPKLLIQFQNNGVVDDSQLPKDRFSAERLKGVDSTLKIQPAKLEDSAVYLCASSVGREGLSWETQYFGPGTRLLVL.

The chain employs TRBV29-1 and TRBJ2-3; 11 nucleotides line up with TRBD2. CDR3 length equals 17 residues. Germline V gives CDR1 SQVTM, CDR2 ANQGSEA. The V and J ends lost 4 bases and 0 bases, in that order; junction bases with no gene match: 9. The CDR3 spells CSVGGASGRYSTDTQYF. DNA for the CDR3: TGCAGCGTTGGGGGGGCTAGCGGGAGGTATAGCACAGATACGCAGTATTTT.

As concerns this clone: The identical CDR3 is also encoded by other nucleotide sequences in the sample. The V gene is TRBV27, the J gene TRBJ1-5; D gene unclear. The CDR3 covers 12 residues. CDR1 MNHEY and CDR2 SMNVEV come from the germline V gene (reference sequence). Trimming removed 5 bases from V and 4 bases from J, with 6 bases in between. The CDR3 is CASSLPNQPQHF. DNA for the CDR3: TGTGCCAGCAGTCTACCTAATCAGCCCCAGCATTTT.

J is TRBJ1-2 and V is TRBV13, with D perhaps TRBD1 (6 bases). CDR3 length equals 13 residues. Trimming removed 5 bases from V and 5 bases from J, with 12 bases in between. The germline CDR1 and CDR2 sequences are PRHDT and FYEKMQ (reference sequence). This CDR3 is CASSEGHVYGYTF. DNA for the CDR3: TGTGCCAGCAGCGAGGGACACGTATATGGCTACACCTTC.

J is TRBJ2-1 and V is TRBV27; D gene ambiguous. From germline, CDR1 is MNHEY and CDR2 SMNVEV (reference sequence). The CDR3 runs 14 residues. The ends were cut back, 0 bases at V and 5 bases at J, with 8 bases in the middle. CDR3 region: CASSLSNYDNEQFF. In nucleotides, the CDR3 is TGTGCCAGCAGTTTATCTAACTACGACAATGAGCAGTTCTTC.

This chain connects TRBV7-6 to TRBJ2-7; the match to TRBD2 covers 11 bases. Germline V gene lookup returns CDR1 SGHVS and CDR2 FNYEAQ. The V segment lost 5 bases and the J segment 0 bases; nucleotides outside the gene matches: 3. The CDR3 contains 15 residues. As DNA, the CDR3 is TGTGCCAGCAGCCCGACTAGCGGGAACTCCTACGAGCAGTACTTC. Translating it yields CASSPTSGNSYEQYF.

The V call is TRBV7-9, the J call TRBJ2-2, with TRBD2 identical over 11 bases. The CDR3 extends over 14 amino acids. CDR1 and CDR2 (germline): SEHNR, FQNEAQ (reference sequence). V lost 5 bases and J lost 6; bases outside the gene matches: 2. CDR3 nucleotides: TGTGCCAGCAGCCTGGGACTAGCGGCCGGGGAGCTGTTTTTT. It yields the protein CASSLGLAAGELFF. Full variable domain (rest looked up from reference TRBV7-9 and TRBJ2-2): DTGVSQNPRHKITKRGQNVTFRCDPISEHNRLYWYRQTLGQGPEFLTYFQNEAQLEKSRLLSDRFSAERPKGSFSTLEIQRTEQGDSAMYLCASSLGLAAGELFFGEGSRLTVL.

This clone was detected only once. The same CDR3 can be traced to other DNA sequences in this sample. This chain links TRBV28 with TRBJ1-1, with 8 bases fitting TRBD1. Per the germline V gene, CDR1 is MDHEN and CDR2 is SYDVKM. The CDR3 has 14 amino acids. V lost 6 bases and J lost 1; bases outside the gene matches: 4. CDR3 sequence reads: CASSLGQANTEAFF. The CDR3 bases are TGTGCCAGCAGCCTGGGACAGGCGAACACTGAAGCTTTCTTT.

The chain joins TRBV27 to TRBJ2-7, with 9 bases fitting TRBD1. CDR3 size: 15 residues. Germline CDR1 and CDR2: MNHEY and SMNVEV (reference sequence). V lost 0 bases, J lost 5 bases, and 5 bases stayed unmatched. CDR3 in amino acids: CASSLSDRGSHEQYF. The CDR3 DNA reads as TGTGCCAGCAGTTTATCGGACAGGGGATCCCACGAGCAGTACTTC.

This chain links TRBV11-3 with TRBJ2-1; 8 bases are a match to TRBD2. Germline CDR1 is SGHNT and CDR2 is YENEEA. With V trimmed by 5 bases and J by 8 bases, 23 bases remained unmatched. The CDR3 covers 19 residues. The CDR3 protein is CASSVRGVSGTFHRDEQFF. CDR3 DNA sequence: TGTGCCAGCAGCGTCCGGGGAGTTAGCGGGACGTTCCATAGGGATGAGCAGTTCTTC.

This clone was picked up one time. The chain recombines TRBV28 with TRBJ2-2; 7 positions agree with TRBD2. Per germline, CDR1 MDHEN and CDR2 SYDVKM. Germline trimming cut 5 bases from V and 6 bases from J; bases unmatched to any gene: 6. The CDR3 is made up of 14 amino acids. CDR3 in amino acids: CASSGGVYSGELFF. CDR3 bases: TGTGCCAGCAGTGGGGGGGTTTATTCCGGGGAGCTGTTTTTT.